Shown below are 5 T cell receptor beta chains from a single sample sequenced in a study of blood T cell repertoires in COVID-19. Measured with immunoSEQ multiplex PCR; TCRdb has only the in-frame clones, and not every one. Altogether some 200,000 clones are present, around 80% being singletons, with the ten largest covering less than 7%. Sequenced material: peripheral blood. These receptor sequences come from a woman aged 65 to 85 with acute or convalescent COVID-19.

This clone appeared once. The chain couples TRBV19 to TRBJ2-7; 10 bases map to TRBD2. V shed 10 bases and J 4 bases; nucleotides not matched to a gene: 10. The germline CDR1 and CDR2 sequences are LNHDA and SQIVND (reference sequence). There are 14 residues in the CDR3. CDR3 loop: CATSLRTSGYEQYF. The CDR3 DNA follows: TGTGCCACCTCACTAAGGACTAGCGGATACGAGCAGTACTTC.

V and J are TRBV19 and TRBJ2-2, with 7 bases aligning to TRBD1. There are 15 residues in the CDR3. Trimming removed 4 bases from V and 4 bases from J; junction bases left unmatched: 6. Germline-derived CDR1 and CDR2 are LNHDA and SQIVND (reference sequence). The CDR3 sequence is CASSTGQAGTGELFF. The DNA for the CDR3 is TGTGCCAGTAGTACCGGACAGGCCGGCACCGGGGAGCTGTTTTTT.

The rearrangement uses TRBV2 and TRBJ1-2; TRBD1 is a possible D gene (5 bases). The germline CDR1 and CDR2 sequences are SNHLY and FYNNEI. Trimming took 6 bases from V and 8 from J, leaving 16 bases between them. The length of the CDR3 is 13 residues. The CDR3 DNA reads TGTGCCAGCAGGGGGGAGGGTACCGCCGGCTACACCTTC. As protein: CASRGEGTAGYTF.

This clone is a singleton in its sample. The chain links TRBV7-2 to TRBJ1-5, with D possibly being TRBD1 (5 bases). The CDR3 has 15 residues. The germline gives CDR1 SGHTA, CDR2 FQGNSA. Deletions cut 1 base from V and 5 bases from J, with 12 bases between. The CDR3 region is CASSLVGGGDQPQHF. The CDR3 region has the DNA TGTGCCAGCAGCTTAGTGGGGGGAGGTGATCAGCCCCAGCATTTT.

This chain joins TRBV10-2 and TRBJ2-4, with 9 bases that match TRBD2. Unmatched junction bases numbered 18, after V lost 6 bases and J lost 0 bases. Germline CDR1 reads WSHSY; CDR2 reads SAAADI. CDR3 length: 20 residues. CDR3 coding DNA: TGCGCCAGCAGATTACAGGGGCCGGGACTAGCTACCCAAGCCAAAAACATTCAGTACTTC. It encodes CASRLQGPGLATQAKNIQYF.